These 7 T cell receptor beta chains were sequenced from one sample in a study of long-term antiretroviral therapy in people with HIV (dated by TCRdb to between 2021 and 2022). The immunoSEQ hsTCRB v3.0 assay was used at survey level resolution to sequence the TRB variable region. As stored in TCRdb, this immuneACCESS dataset retains in-frame rearrangements with V and J assigned. A fraction of the clones does not appear; measured against another copy, unresolved V genes explain less than half of the discrepancy, and the remainder lacks a known reason. This sample comprises fewer than 25,000 clones, roughly 86% of them detected only once. The biggest ten clones account for 3% to 4% of the sample. Sequencing used unsorted PBMCs, obtained 2.6 years after starting antiretroviral therapy. Source of these receptors: a woman aged 50 to 60 with HIV.

This chain joins TRBV5-1 and TRBJ2-2; possible D gene TRBD1, 6 bases. Germline CDR1 reads SGHRS; CDR2 reads YFSETQ. The ends were cut back, 4 bases at V and 4 bases at J, with 14 bases in the middle. The CDR3 spans 15 residues. DNA of the CDR3: TGCGCCAGCAGCGACATAACAGGGACCACCGGGGAGCTGTTTTTT. As protein: CASSDITGTTGELFF.

This clone was picked up a small number of times. V gene TRBV5-1 combines with J gene TRBJ2-2; D not resolved. Trimming pared 2 bases from V and 8 bases from J, leaving 7 bases between. The germline gives CDR1 SGHRS, CDR2 YFSETQ. The CDR3 consists of 12 residues. CDR3 protein: CASSFSSGELFF. In DNA, the CDR3 is TGCGCCAGCAGCTTCTCGAGTGGGGAGCTGTTTTTT. The full variable domain, completed using reference TRBV5-1 and TRBJ2-2, is KAGVTQTPRYLIKTRGQQVTLSCSPISGHRSVSWYQQTPGQGLQFLFEYFSETQRNKGNFPGRFSGRQFSNSRSEMNVSTLELGDSALYLCASSFSSGELFFGEGSRLTVL.

This sequence joins TRBV6-1 and TRBJ2-7; possible D gene TRBD1, 6 bases. Germline V gives CDR1 MNHNS, CDR2 SASEGT. CDR3 size: 15 residues. The V and J ends lost 2 bases and 9 bases respectively, with 20 bases between them. The CDR3 DNA reads TGTGCCAGCAGTGAATCGGGGACGAGCCTAGGGGGGCAGTACTTC. Translating gives CASSESGTSLGGQYF.

This chain links TRBV19 with TRBJ1-1, with D hard to call. The CDR3 sequence is 14 residues long. In germline, CDR1 is LNHDA, CDR2 SQIVND (reference sequence). V lost 7 bases to trimming and J lost 0 bases, with 12 bases between them. The CDR3 spells CASNLPQLNTEAFF. DNA for the CDR3: TGTGCCAGTAATCTCCCGCAGTTGAACACTGAAGCTTTCTTT. Full variable domain (remainder filled in from reference TRBV19 and TRBJ1-1): DGGITQSPKYLFRKEGQNVTLSCEQNLNHDAMYWYRQDPGQGLRLIYYSQIVNDFQKGDIAEGYSVSREKKESFPLTVTSAQKNPTAFYLCASNLPQLNTEAFFGQGTRLTVV.

The chain employs TRBV19 and TRBJ2-6; a possible D gene is TRBD2 (6 bases). This CDR3 contains 15 residues. V dropped 5 bases and J dropped 1 base, with 9 bases sitting between them. Per the germline V gene, CDR1 is LNHDA and CDR2 is SQIVND (reference sequence). CDR3 sequence: CASSSEGSGANVLTF. The DNA of the CDR3 is TGTGCCAGTAGTTCGGAGGGGTCTGGGGCCAACGTCCTGACTTTC.

CDR3 residues: CSVARTGSKNIQYF. DNA for the CDR3: TGCAGCGTTGCCCGGACAGGGTCCAAAAACATTCAGTACTTC. The chain joins TRBV29-1 to TRBJ2-4, with 8 bases lining up with TRBD1. The CDR3 length is 14 residues. Germline CDR1 and CDR2: SQVTM and ANQGSEA. With V trimmed by 4 bases and J by 2 bases, 4 bases remained unmatched.

This clone was picked up one time. The chain combines TRBV5-8 with TRBJ1-2; weak D call: TRBD1 (5 bases). V was clipped by 1 base and J by 5 bases, with 18 bases between them. The V gene's germline CDR1 is SGHTS and CDR2 YDEGEE. The CDR3 runs to 16 residues. This CDR3 reads CASSLSDSYRRYGYTF. DNA of the CDR3: TGTGCCAGCAGCTTGTCCGACAGTTACCGACGGTATGGCTACACCTTC. The full variable domain, rest sourced from reference TRBV5-8 and TRBJ1-2, is EAGVTQSPTHLIKTRGQQATLRCSPISGHTSVYWYQQALGLGLQFLLWYDEGEERNRGNFPPRFSGRQFPNYSSELNVNALELEDSALYLCASSLSDSYRRYGYTFGSGTRLTVV.